This is a list of T cell receptor beta chains from one sample in a study of shared clonotypes between healthy human individuals. Only in-frame clones appear in the TCRdb table, and some are missing; sequencing was by immunoSEQ multiplex PCR. The profile shows roughly 1,100,000 clones, roughly 70% of them singletons. The sequenced sample was memory CD4+ T cells sorted from blood. The receptor set was obtained from a man between 18 and 29 years old in good health. The CDR3 runs from the conserved cysteine through the conserved F or W. The order of the fields is D gene, V gene, J gene, clone size, CDR3 DNA, CDR3 protein. A D gene is named only where the DNA matches it firmly. Rows give clone size only sometimes, using once, few, many, or a class for an expanded clone.

NA	TRBV9	TRBJ2-2	few	TGTGCCAGCAGCGTAGGACACACTAACTTGGCCGGGGAGCTGTTTTTT	CASSVGHTNLAGELFF
TRBD2	TRBV29-1	TRBJ2-1	NA	TGCAGCGTTGTGGGCGGGAGGAAATACAATGAGCAGTTCTTC	CSVVGGRKYNEQFF
NA	TRBV11-2	TRBJ1-2	NA	TGTGCCAGCAGCTTAGACTCCGGGTCTGGCTACACCTTC	CASSLDSGSGYTF
NA	TRBV12-5	TRBJ2-3	NA	TGTGCTTCTTCGAGGGAGTTAGATACGCAGTATTTT	CASSRELDTQYF
TRBD1	TRBV6-5	TRBJ2-7	once	TGTGCCAGCAGTTACTCTTGGACAGGGGAGCAGTACTTC	CASSYSWTGEQYF
NA	TRBV7-2	TRBJ2-7	NA	TGTGCCAGCAGCTCAGACTCGACCGCGCCCTACGAGCAGTACTTC	CASSSDSTAPYEQYF
NA	TRBV9	TRBJ2-7	NA	TGTGCCAGCAGCGCCACAGGGAGCTCCTACGAGCAGTACTTC	CASSATGSSYEQYF
TRBD1	TRBV2	TRBJ1-2	NA	TGTGCCAGCAGTGGACAGGGACTTCTCTATGGCTACACCTTC	CASSGQGLLYGYTF
TRBD2	TRBV10-1	TRBJ2-5	NA	TGCGCCAGCAGTGACGGGAGGCGAGAGACCCAGTACTTC	CASSDGRRETQYF
NA	TRBV5-5	TRBJ2-7	NA	TGTGCCAGCAGCTTGGCCATGCACCCATACGAGCAGTACTTC	CASSLAMHPYEQYF
NA	TRBV6-1	TRBJ2-3	NA	TGTGCCAGCAGTACCGGGACAAGCACAGATACGCAGTATTTT	CASSTGTSTDTQYF
NA	TRBV28	TRBJ1-2	NA	TGTGCCAGCAGTGTAGACAGAAACTATGGCTACACCTTC	CASSVDRNYGYTF
TRBD1	TRBV5-6	TRBJ2-3	once	TGTGCCAGCAGCTTATACCTCGGACAGGGGAGCACAGATACGCAGTATTTT	CASSLYLGQGSTDTQYF
TRBD1	TRBV30	TRBJ1-3	NA	TGTGCCTGGAGTCCAAGACAGGGGGCTGGAAACACCATATATTTT	CAWSPRQGAGNTIYF
NA	TRBV29-1	TRBJ1-4	NA	TGCAGCGGAGGACAGAATGAAAAACTGTTTTTT	CSGGQNEKLFF
TRBD2	TRBV19	TRBJ2-6	NA	TGTGCCAGTAATTTACTAGCGGGGACCCTCTCTGGGGCCAACGTCCTGACTTTC	CASNLLAGTLSGANVLTF
NA	TRBV2	TRBJ2-1	NA	TGTGCCAGCAGACGGGAGAGCTCCTACAATGAGCAGTTCTTC	CASRRESSYNEQFF
NA	TRBV6-6	TRBJ2-1	NA	TGTGCCAGCAGTGGACAGCTGGAGAATGGTGAGCAGTTCTTC	CASSGQLENGEQFF
TRBD2	TRBV29-1	TRBJ2-3	few	TGCAGCGTTTCGGCGGGGGGCCCAGATACGCAGTATTTT	CSVSAGGPDTQYF
NA	TRBV6-5	TRBJ2-2	few	TGTGCCAGCAATTACTTGACCTCCTTTAACACCGGGGAGCTGTTTTTT	CASNYLTSFNTGELFF
NA	TRBV2	TRBJ2-7	NA	TGTGCCAGCTCTTCGGAGTACGAGCAGTACTTC	CASSSEYEQYF
TRBD2	TRBV10-3	TRBJ2-7	once	TGTGCCATCAGGGGACTAGCGGGAGACGAGCAGTACTTC	CAIRGLAGDEQYF
NA	TRBV30	TRBJ1-4	NA	TGTGCCTGGAGTGTAGAGTTAGGGAGTGAAAAACTGTTTTTT	CAWSVELGSEKLFF
NA	TRBV6-5	TRBJ1-4	NA	TGTGCCAGCAGTTCAGGTGCAACTAATGAAAAACTGTTTTTT	CASSSGATNEKLFF
TRBD2	TRBV6-5	TRBJ2-5	NA	TGTGCCAGCACTAGCGGGTCACGGGAGACCCAGTACTTC	CASTSGSRETQYF
NA	TRBV9	TRBJ2-1	once	TGTGCCAGCAGCGCCTCACAGGGCTTTGCCTACAATGAGCAGTTCTTC	CASSASQGFAYNEQFF
TRBD1	TRBV29-1	TRBJ2-7	NA	TGCAGCGTTTGGTCGGGACAGGGCTACGAGCAGTACTTC	CSVWSGQGYEQYF
NA	TRBV5-6	TRBJ1-2	NA	TGTGCCAGCAGCTTGTTGGATCGGGGTATTAACTATGGCTACACCTTC	CASSLLDRGINYGYTF
NA	TRBV6-1	TRBJ2-7	NA	TGTGCCAGCAGTGAAGCGCTAATGGCAGCTTACGAGCAGTACTTC	CASSEALMAAYEQYF
NA	TRBV7-2	TRBJ2-1	NA	TGTGCCAGCAGCCCGGTGGGCTCCTACAATGAGCAGTTCTTC	CASSPVGSYNEQFF
NA	TRBV4-2	TRBJ1-2	few	TGTGCCAGCAGCCAAGGAATAAGGGGGGAGCCTGGCTACACCTTC	CASSQGIRGEPGYTF
NA	TRBV7-2	TRBJ1-2	NA	TGTGCCAGCAGGAACCCCCCTAACTATGGCTACACCTTC	CASRNPPNYGYTF
TRBD1	TRBV13	TRBJ2-7	NA	TGTGCCAGCAGCGGACAGGGGGCCTCTTTCAACGAGCAGTACTTC	CASSGQGASFNEQYF
NA	TRBV29-1	TRBJ2-1	NA	TGCAGCGTTGTAAGAGGGGTATCCTACAATGAGCAGTTCTTC	CSVVRGVSYNEQFF
TRBD1	TRBV7-8	TRBJ1-2	NA	TGTGCCAGCAGTTCCACTCTCGGGACAGGGGACTATGGCTACACCTTC	CASSSTLGTGDYGYTF
NA	TRBV9	TRBJ2-1	NA	TGTGCCAGCAGCCCTACGAGCGGCTCCTACAATGAGCAGTTCTTC	CASSPTSGSYNEQFF
NA	TRBV5-1	TRBJ1-3	NA	TGCGCCAGCAGCTTGGTGTCAGGGGCTGGAAACACCATATATTTT	CASSLVSGAGNTIYF
TRBD2	TRBV5-1	TRBJ2-5	NA	TGCGCCAGCAGCGTGACAGGACTAGCGTTAGAGACCCAGTACTTC	CASSVTGLALETQYF
TRBD2	TRBV9	TRBJ2-1	NA	TGTGCCAGCGAGCGACTAGCGGGAGGGTACAATGAGCAGTTCTTC	CASERLAGGYNEQFF
NA	TRBV27	TRBJ2-6	few	TGTGCCAGCAGTTTTGGCGGCTCTGGGGCCAACGTCCTGACTTTC	CASSFGGSGANVLTF
NA	TRBV2	TRBJ2-1	NA	TGTGCCAGCACCGGAAACTCCCCCGCCTGGAATGAGCAGTTCTTC	CASTGNSPAWNEQFF
NA	TRBV5-1	TRBJ2-4	once	TGCGCCAGCAGCTTGGGTAGCTACCAAGCCAAAAACATTCAGTACTTC	CASSLGSYQAKNIQYF
TRBD2	TRBV27	TRBJ2-1	NA	TGTGCCAGCAGTTTGCGAACTAGCGGGAGTGTCAATGAGCAGTTCTTC	CASSLRTSGSVNEQFF
TRBD2	TRBV9	TRBJ2-7	few	TGTGCCAGCAGCACCGGGGGGTCCTACGAGCAGTACTTC	CASSTGGSYEQYF
TRBD1	TRBV11-1	TRBJ2-7	NA	TGTGCCAGCAGCTACAGGTGGGACAGGGCTTACGAGCAGTACTTC	CASSYRWDRAYEQYF
NA	TRBV6-1	TRBJ2-2	NA	TGTGCCAGCAGTGAGACACTCAGGAACACCGGGGAGCTGTTTTTT	CASSETLRNTGELFF
NA	TRBV5-4	TRBJ2-6	few	TGTGCCAGCAGCACTCCGACAGGGGCCAACGTCCTGACTTTC	CASSTPTGANVLTF
TRBD2	TRBV18	TRBJ2-7	NA	TGTGCCAGCTCACCCAGCGGGAGCGCCGAGCAGTACTTC	CASSPSGSAEQYF
TRBD1	TRBV2	TRBJ1-4	few	TGTGCCAGCATCAGGACAGGGGATGAAAAACTGTTTTTT	CASIRTGDEKLFF
NA	TRBV10-1	TRBJ2-1	NA	TGCGCCAGCAGCAACTATAAGCAGTTCTTC	CASSNYKQFF
TRBD2	TRBV20-1	TRBJ2-1	many	TGCAGTGCCGGACTAGCCAGCGAGCAGTTCTTC	CSAGLASEQFF
TRBD1	TRBV5-4	TRBJ2-2	NA	TGTGCCAGCAGCTTGGATACAGGGGGCACCGACACCGGGGAGCTGTTTTTT	CASSLDTGGTDTGELFF
NA	TRBV7-3	TRBJ1-6	NA	TGTGCCAGCAGCTTAACTGGCTGGGCTAATTCACCCCTCCACTTT	CASSLTGWANSPLHF
NA	TRBV5-6	TRBJ1-3	once	TGTGCCAGCAACTCGGGACCCTCTGGAAACACCATATATTTT	CASNSGPSGNTIYF
NA	TRBV6-1	TRBJ1-1	many	TGTGCCAGCAGCGTGAGGCGCGACACTGAAGCTTTCTTT	CASSVRRDTEAFF